The clone carrying this T cell receptor (beta chain) was detected only once. The record originates from a study of T cell changes during pregnancy in multiple sclerosis. Only in-frame clones appear in the TCRdb table, and some are missing; sequencing was by immunoSEQ multiplex PCR. The sample shows 35,000 or so clones, 85% to 90% of them seen only once. Losses at the gene ends were 4 bases for V and 0 bases for J; bases not matched to a gene: 15. CDR1 is SGHRS, CDR2 YFSETQ, per germline. The CDR3 has 20 residues. The source was CD4+ T cells from peripheral blood mononuclear cells, collected in the first trimester of pregnancy. This chain joins TRBV5-1 and TRBJ2-6; 8 nucleotides align to TRBD1. This TCR was recovered from a female donor with multiple sclerosis, enrolled in a pregnancy study. CDR3 sequence (DNA): TGCGCCAGCAGCCACCAGACAGGGGCAGGCCCCCACTCTGGGGCCAACGTCCTGACTTTC. Amino acid sequence: CASSHQTGAGPHSGANVLTF.